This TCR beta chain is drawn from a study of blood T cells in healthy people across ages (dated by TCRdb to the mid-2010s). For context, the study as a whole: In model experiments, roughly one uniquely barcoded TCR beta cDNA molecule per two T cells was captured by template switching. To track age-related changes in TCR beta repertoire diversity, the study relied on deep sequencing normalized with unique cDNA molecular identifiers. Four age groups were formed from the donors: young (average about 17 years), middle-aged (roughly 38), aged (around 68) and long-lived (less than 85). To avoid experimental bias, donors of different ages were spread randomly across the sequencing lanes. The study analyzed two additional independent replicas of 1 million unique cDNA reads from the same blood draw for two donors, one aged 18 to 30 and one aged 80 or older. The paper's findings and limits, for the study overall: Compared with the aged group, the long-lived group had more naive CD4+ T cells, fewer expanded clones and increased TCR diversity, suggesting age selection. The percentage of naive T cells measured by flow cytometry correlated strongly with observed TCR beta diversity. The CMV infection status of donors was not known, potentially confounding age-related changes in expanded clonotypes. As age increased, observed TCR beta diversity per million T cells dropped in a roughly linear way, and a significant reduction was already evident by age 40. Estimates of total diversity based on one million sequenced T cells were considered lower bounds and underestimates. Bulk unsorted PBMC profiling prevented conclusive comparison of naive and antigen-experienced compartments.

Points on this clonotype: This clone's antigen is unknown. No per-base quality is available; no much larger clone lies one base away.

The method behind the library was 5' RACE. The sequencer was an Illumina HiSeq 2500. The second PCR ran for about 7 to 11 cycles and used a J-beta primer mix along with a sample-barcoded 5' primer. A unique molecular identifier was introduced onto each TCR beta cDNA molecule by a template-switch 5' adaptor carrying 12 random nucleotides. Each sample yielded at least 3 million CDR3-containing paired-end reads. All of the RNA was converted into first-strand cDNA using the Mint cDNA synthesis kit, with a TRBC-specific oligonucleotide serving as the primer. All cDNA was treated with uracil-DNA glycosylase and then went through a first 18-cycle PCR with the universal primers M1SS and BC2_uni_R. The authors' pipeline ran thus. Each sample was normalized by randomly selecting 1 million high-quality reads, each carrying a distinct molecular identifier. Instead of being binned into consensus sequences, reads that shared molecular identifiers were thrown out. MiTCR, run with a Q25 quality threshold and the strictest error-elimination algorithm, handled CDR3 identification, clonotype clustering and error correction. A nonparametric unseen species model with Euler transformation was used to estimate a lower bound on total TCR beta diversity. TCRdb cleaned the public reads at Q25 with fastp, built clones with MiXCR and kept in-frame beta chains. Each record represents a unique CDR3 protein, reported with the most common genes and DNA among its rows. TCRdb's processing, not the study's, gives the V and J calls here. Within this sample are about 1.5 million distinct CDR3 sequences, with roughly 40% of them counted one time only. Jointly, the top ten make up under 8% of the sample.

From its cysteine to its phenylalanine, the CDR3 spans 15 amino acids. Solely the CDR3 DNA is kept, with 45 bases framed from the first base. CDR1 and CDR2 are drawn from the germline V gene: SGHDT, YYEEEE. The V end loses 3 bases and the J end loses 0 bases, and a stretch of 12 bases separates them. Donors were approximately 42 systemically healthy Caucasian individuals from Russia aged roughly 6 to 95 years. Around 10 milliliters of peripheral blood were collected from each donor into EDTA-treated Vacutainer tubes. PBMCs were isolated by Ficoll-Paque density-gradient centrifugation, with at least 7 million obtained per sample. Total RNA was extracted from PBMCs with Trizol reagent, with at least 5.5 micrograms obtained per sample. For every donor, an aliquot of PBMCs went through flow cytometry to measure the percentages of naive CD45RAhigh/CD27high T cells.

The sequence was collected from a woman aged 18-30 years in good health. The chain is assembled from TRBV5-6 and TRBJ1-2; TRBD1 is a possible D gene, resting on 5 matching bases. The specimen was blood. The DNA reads TGTGCCAGCAGCTGGGGGACCGTGGCTAACTATGGCTACACCTTC. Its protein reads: CASSWGTVANYGYTF.